The clone carrying this TCR beta chain was picked up a small number of times. This record comes from a study of tumor-infiltrating lymphocytes in oesophageal squamous cell carcinoma. TCRdb redid the calling of the PCR reads with MiXCR, one entry per CDR3 protein. The table has roughly 17,000 distinct CDR3 sequences, less than 50% seen once. Trimming pared 5 bases from V and 2 bases from J, leaving 13 bases between. The CDR3 covers 14 residues. Germline values: CDR1 SGHTA, CDR2 FQGNSA. Sequenced: normal esophageal tissue next to the tumor. The chain recombines TRBV7-2 with TRBJ2-7; a weak D match, TRBD1 (5 bases). The receptor was isolated from a female donor with esophageal squamous cell carcinoma. CDR3 in amino acids: CASSKAVDTYEQYF. In DNA, the CDR3 is TGTGCCAGCAGCAAAGCCGTGGACACCTACGAGCAGTACTTC. The entire variable domain, with the rest obtained from reference TRBV7-2 and TRBJ2-7, is as follows: GAGVSQSPSNKVTEKGKDVELRCDPISGHTALYWYRQSLGQGLEFLIYFQGNSAPDKSGLPSDRFSAERTGGSVSTLTIQRTQQEDSAVYLCASSKAVDTYEQYFGPGTRLTVT.